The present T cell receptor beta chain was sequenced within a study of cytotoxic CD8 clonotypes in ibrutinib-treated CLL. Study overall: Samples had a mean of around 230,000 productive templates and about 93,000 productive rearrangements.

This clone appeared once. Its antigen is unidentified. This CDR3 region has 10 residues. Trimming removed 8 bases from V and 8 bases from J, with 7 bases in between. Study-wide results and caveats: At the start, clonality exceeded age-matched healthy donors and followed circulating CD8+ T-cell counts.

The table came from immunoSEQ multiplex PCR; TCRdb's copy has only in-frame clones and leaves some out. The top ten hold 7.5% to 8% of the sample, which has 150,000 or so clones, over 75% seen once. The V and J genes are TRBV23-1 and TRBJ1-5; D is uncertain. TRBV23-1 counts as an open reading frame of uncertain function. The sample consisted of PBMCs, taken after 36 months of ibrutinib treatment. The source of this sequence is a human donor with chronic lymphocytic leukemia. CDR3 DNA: TGCGCCAGCCTAAGGGAGCCCCAGCATTTT. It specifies CASLREPQHF.